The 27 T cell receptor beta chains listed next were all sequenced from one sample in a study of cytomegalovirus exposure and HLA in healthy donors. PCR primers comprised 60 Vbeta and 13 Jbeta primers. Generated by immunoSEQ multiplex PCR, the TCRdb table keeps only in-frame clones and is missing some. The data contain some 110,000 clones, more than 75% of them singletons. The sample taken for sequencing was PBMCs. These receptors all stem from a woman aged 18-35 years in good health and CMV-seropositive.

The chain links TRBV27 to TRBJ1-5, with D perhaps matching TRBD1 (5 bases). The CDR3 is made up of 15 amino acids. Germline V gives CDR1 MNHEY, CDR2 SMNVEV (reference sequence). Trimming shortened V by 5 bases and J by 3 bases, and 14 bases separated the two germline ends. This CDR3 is CASSLQGFPNQPQHF. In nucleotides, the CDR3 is TGTGCCAGCAGTCTCCAGGGATTCCCCAATCAGCCCCAGCATTTT.

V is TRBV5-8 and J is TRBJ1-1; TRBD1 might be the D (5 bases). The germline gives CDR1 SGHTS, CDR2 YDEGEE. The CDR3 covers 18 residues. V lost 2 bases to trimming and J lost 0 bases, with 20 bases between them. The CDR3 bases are TGTGCCAGCAGCTTCTCGGGGCTTGGGGGAGGCATGAACACTGAAGCTTTCTTT. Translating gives CASSFSGLGGGMNTEAFF.

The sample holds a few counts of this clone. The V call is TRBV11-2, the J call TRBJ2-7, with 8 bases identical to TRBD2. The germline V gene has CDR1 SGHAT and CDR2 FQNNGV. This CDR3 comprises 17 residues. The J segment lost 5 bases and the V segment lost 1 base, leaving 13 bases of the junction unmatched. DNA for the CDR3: TGTGCCAGCAGCTTAGCTTCTTTAGCGGGAATGCAGGACGAGCAGTACTTC. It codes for CASSLASLAGMQDEQYF. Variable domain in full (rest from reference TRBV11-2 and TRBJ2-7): EAGVAQSPRYKIIEKRQSVAFWCNPISGHATLYWYQQILGQGPKLLIQFQNNGVVDDSQLPKDRFSAERLKGVDSTLKIQPAKLEDSAVYLCASSLASLAGMQDEQYFGPGTRLTVT.

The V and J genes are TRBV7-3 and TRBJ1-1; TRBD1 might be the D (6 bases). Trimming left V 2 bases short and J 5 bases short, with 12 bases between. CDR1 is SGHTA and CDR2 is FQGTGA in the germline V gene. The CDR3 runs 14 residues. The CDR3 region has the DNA TGTGCCAGCAGCTTAGGGGGCAGGGTTACTGAAGCTTTCTTT. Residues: CASSLGGRVTEAFF.

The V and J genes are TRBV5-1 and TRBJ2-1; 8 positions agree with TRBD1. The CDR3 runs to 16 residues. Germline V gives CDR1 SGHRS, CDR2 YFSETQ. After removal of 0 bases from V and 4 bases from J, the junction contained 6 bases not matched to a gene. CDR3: CASSLDDRGLYNEQFF. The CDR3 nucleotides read TGCGCCAGCAGCTTGGACGACAGGGGCCTTTACAATGAGCAGTTCTTC.

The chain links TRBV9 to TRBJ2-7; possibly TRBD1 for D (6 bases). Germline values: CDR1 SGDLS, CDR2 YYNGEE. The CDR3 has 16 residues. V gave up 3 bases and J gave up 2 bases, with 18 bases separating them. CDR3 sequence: CASSGGVDRNPYEQYF. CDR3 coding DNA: TGTGCCAGCAGCGGTGGAGTCGACAGGAATCCCTACGAGCAGTACTTC.

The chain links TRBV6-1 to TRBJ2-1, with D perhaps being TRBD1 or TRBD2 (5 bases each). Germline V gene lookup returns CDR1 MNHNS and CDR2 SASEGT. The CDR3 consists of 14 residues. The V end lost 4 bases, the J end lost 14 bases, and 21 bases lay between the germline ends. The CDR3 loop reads CASSGAADTKSKFF. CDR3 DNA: TGTGCCAGCAGTGGAGCGGCGGACACCAAGTCCAAGTTCTTC.

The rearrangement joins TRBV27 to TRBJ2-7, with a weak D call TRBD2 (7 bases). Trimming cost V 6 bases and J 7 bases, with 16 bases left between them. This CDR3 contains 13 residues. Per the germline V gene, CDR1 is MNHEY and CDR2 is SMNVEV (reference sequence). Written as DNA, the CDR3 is TGTGCCAGCAGAGGACAGACCGGGGGGGAGCAGTACTTC. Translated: CASRGQTGGEQYF.

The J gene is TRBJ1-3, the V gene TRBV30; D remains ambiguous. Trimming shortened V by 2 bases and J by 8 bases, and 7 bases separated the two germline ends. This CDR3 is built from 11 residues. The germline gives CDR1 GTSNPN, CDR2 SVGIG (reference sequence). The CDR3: CAWSPGYTIYF. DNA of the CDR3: TGTGCCTGGAGTCCGGGGTACACCATATATTTT.

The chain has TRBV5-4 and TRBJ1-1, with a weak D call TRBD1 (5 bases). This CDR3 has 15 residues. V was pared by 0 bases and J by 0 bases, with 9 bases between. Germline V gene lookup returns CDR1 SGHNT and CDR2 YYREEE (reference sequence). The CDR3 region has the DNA TGTGCCAGCAGCTTGGACAGGATGATGAACACTGAAGCTTTCTTT. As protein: CASSLDRMMNTEAFF.

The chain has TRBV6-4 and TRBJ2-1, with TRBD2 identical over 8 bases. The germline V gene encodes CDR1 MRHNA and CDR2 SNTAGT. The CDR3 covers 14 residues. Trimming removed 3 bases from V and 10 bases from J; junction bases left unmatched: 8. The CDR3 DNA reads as TGTGCCAGCAGTGAGAGGGCGGGAGGCCGGGAGCAGTTCTTC. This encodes CASSERAGGREQFF.

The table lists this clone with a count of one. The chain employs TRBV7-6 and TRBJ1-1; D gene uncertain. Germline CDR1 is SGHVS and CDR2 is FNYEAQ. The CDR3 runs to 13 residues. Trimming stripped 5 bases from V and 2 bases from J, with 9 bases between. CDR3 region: CASSLNRNTEAFF. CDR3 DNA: TGTGCCAGCAGCCTCAACAGAAACACTGAAGCTTTCTTT.

For the CDR3, the DNA is TGTGCCAGCAGACTAGGGACAGGGGGTTCCCACGAGCAGTACTTC. Its translation is CASRLGTGGSHEQYF. V gene TRBV27 combines with J gene TRBJ2-7, with TRBD1 matching 11 bases. This CDR3 has 15 amino acids. V shed 6 bases, J shed 5 bases, and the junction held 9 bases outside the gene matches. Germline V gene lookup returns CDR1 MNHEY and CDR2 SMNVEV (reference sequence).

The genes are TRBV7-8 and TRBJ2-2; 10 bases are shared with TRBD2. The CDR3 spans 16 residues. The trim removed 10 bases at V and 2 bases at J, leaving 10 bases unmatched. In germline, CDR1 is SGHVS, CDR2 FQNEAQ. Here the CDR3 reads CAMRASGSQNTGELFF. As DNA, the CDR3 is TGTGCCATGAGGGCTAGCGGGAGCCAAAACACCGGGGAGCTGTTTTTT.

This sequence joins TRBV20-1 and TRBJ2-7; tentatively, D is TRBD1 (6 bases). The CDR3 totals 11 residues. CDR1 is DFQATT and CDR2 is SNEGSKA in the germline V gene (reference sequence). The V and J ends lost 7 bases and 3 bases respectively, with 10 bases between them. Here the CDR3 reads CSGTEGYEQYF. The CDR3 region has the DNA TGCAGTGGGACAGAGGGCTACGAGCAGTACTTC.

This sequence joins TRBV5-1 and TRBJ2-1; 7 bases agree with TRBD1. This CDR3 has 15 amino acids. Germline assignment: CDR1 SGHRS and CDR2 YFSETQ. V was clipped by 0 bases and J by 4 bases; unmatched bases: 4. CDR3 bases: TGCGCCAGCAGCTTGGCCGGGACAGCATACAATGAGCAGTTCTTC. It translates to CASSLAGTAYNEQFF.

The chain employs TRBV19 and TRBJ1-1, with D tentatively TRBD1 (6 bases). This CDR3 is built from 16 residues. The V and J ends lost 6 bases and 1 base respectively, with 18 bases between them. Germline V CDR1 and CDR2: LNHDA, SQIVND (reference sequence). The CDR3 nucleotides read TGTGCCAGTAGCTCCCTTAGTCGGGGGGCGAACACTGAAGCTTTCTTT. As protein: CASSSLSRGANTEAFF.

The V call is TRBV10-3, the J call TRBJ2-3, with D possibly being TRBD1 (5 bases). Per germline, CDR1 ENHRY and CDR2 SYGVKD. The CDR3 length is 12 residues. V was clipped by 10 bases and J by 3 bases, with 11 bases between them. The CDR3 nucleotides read TGTGCCACCGCCAGACAGACAGATACGCAGTATTTT. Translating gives CATARQTDTQYF.

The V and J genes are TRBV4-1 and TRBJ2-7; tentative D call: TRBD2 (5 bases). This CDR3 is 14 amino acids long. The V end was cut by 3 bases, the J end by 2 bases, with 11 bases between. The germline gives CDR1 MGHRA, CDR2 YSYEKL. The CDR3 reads CASSHSEGPYEQYF. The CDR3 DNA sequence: TGCGCCAGCAGCCATTCAGAGGGTCCCTACGAGCAGTACTTC.

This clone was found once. The CDR3 spells CASQEDRGSYEQYF. The CDR3 DNA reads as TGTGCCAGCCAGGAGGACAGGGGGAGCTACGAGCAGTACTTC. The rearrangement joins TRBV28 to TRBJ2-7; 10 positions agree with TRBD1. Germline CDR1 and CDR2: MDHEN and SYDVKM. Trimming cost V 8 bases and J 3 bases; bases outside gene matches: 7. The CDR3 length is 14 residues.

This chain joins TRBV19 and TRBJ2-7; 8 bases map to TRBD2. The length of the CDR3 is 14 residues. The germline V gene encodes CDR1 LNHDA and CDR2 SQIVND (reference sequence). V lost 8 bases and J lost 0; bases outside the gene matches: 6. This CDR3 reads CASQSGGVSYEQYF. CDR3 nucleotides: TGTGCCAGTCAGAGCGGGGGTGTCTCCTACGAGCAGTACTTC. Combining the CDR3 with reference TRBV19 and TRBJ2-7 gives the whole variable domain DGGITQSPKYLFRKEGQNVTLSCEQNLNHDAMYWYRQDPGQGLRLIYYSQIVNDFQKGDIAEGYSVSREKKESFPLTVTSAQKNPTAFYLCASQSGGVSYEQYFGPGTRLTVT.

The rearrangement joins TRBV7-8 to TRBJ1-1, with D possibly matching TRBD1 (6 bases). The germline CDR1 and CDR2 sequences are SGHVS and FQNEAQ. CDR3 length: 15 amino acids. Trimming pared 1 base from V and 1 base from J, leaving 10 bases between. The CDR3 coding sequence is TGTGCCAGCAGCTTAGAATGGGGGCGGAACACTGAAGCTTTCTTT. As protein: CASSLEWGRNTEAFF. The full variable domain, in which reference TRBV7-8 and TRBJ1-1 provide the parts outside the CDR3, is GAGVSQSPRYKVAKRGQDVALRCDPISGHVSLFWYQQALGQGPEFLTYFQNEAQLDKSGLPSDRFFAERPEGSVSTLKIQRTQQEDSAVYLCASSLEWGRNTEAFFGQGTRLTVV.

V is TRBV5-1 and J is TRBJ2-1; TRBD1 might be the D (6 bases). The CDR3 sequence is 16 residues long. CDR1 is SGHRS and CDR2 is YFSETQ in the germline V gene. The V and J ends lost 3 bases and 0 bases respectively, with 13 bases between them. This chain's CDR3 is CASSSPDSTSYNEQFF. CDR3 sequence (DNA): TGCGCCAGCAGCTCCCCGGACAGTACCTCCTACAATGAGCAGTTCTTC.

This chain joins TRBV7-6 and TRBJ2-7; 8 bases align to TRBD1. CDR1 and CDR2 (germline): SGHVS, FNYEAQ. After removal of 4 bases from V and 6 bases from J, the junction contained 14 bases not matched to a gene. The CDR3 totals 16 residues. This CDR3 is CASSSLVTGTGPEQYF. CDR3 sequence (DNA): TGTGCCAGCAGCTCACTAGTAACCGGGACAGGTCCCGAGCAGTACTTC.

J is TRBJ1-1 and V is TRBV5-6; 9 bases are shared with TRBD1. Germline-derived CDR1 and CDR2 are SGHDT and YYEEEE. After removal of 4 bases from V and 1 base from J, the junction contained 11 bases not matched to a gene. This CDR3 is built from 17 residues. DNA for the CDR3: TGTGCCAGCAGCCCCAGTCCCGGGACAGGGCGGAACACTGAAGCTTTCTTT. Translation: CASSPSPGTGRNTEAFF.

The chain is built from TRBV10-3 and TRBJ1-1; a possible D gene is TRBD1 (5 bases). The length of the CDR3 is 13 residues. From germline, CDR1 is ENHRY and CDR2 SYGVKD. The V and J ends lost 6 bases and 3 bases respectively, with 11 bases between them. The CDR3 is CAIRGGGDTEAFF. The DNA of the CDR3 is TGTGCCATCAGGGGGGGTGGTGACACTGAAGCTTTCTTT.

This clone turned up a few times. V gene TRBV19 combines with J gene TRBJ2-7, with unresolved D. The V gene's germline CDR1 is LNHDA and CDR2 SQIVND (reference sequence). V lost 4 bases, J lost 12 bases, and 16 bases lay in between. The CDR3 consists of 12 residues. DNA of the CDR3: TGTGCCAGTAGTAGAGGTACTGCCCCCCCGTACTTC. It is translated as CASSRGTAPPYF.